Listed here are 22 T cell receptor beta chains from one sample, sequenced in a study of blood T cell repertoires in COVID-19. Measured with immunoSEQ multiplex PCR; TCRdb has only the in-frame clones, and not every one. This sample has 130,000 or so clones, with about four fifths found just once. The source material was PBMCs or T cells enriched from blood (not recorded which). Source of these receptors: a man between 50 and 59 years old who had recovered from COVID-19.

The rearrangement joins TRBV12-5 to TRBJ1-1; a possible D gene is TRBD1 (5 bases). In germline, CDR1 is LGHNT, CDR2 FRNRAP. The CDR3 runs to 15 residues. V shed 5 bases and J shed 6 bases, with 19 bases lying between them. CDR3 sequence: CASGRIPTEGAEAFF. DNA of the CDR3: TGTGCTAGTGGTCGAATCCCGACAGAAGGAGCTGAAGCTTTCTTT.

This clone was recorded a few times. V is TRBV6-5 and J is TRBJ1-5; D uncertain. Between the trimmed V and J ends, which lost 4 bases and 2 bases, there was a span of 15 bases. This CDR3 comprises 16 residues. Germline CDR1 reads MNHEY; CDR2 reads SVGAGI. The CDR3 spells CASSFSPLQGNQPQHF. Written as DNA, the CDR3 is TGTGCCAGCAGTTTTAGCCCCCTACAAGGCAATCAGCCCCAGCATTTT.

The V call is TRBV11-1, the J call TRBJ1-3; 7 bases align to TRBD1. V lost 4 bases, J lost 7 bases, and 7 bases stayed unmatched. This CDR3 comprises 14 residues. The germline V gene encodes CDR1 SGHAT and CDR2 FQDESV (reference sequence). Here the CDR3 DNA reads TGTGCCAGCAGCTCCCGGGACAGTCCCAACACCATATATTTT. Residues: CASSSRDSPNTIYF.

The chain couples TRBV5-4 to TRBJ1-2; TRBD1 aligns across 9 bases. The junction had 3 bases not matched to a gene; V was cut back by 4 bases and J by 2 bases. CDR3 length equals 14 residues. CDR1 is SGHNT and CDR2 is YYREEE in the germline V gene (reference sequence). The CDR3 here is CASSHGQGNYGYTF. CDR3 nucleotide sequence: TGTGCCAGCAGCCACGGACAGGGGAACTATGGCTACACCTTC. The variable domain in full, with the rest retrieved from reference TRBV5-4 and TRBJ1-2, is ETGVTQSPTHLIKTRGQQVTLRCSSQSGHNTVSWYQQALGQGPQFIFQYYREEENGRGNFPPRFSGLQFPNYSSELNVNALELDDSALYLCASSHGQGNYGYTFGSGTRLTVV.

This chain connects TRBV7-3 to TRBJ2-6; D perhaps matches TRBD1 (5 bases). Trimming cost V 5 bases and J 0 bases, with 8 bases left between them. Per the germline V gene, CDR1 is SGHTA and CDR2 is FQGTGA. The CDR3 has 15 amino acids. The CDR3 DNA is TGTGCCAGCAGCCCCCAGGGCTCTGGGGCCAACGTCCTGACTTTC. The encoded protein is CASSPQGSGANVLTF. The entire variable domain, with the rest obtained from reference TRBV7-3 and TRBJ2-6, is as follows: GAGVSQTPSNKVTEKGKYVELRCDPISGHTALYWYRQSLGQGPEFLIYFQGTGAADDSGLPNDRFFAVRPEGSVSTLKIQRTERGDSAVYLCASSPQGSGANVLTFGAGSRLTVL.

This clone showed up just once. The chain recombines TRBV24-1 with TRBJ2-2, with 14 bases identical to TRBD2. CDR1 KGHDR and CDR2 SFDVKD come from the germline V gene. The CDR3 has 16 residues. Trimming at V came to 12 bases and at J to 6 bases, leaving 11 bases not matched to a gene. CDR3 DNA sequence: TGTGCCGCCCCGTCGGGACTAGCGGGGGCGTCCGGGGAGCTGTTTTTT. Translation: CAAPSGLAGASGELFF.

This clone was counted once. The chain links TRBV5-4 to TRBJ2-5; the D gene is possibly TRBD1 (6 bases). This CDR3 is built from 13 residues. V shed 3 bases and J shed 3 bases, with 9 bases lying between them. Germline CDR1 SGHNT, CDR2 YYREEE (reference sequence). The CDR3 region is CASSSWTEETQYF. DNA for the CDR3: TGTGCCAGCAGCTCGTGGACAGAAGAGACCCAGTACTTC.

Concerning this clone itself: The junction and the germline gene differ at one end; a read error may be behind it. The chain is built from TRBV7-7 and TRBJ2-1; TRBD1 matches 10 bases. CDR3 size: 13 residues. Germline CDR1 and CDR2: SSHAT and FNYEAQ (reference sequence). In DNA, the CDR3 is TGTGCTAGCAGCTTAGGGACAGGGGATGAGCAGTTCTTC. It encodes CASSLGTGDEQFF.

The J gene is TRBJ2-2, the V gene TRBV9, with 9 bases lining up with TRBD1. The germline V gene encodes CDR1 SGDLS and CDR2 YYNGEE. V shed 0 bases and J 6 bases; nucleotides not matched to a gene: 6. This CDR3 has 16 residues. CDR3 in amino acids: CASSVAGQGRPGELFF. DNA of the CDR3: TGTGCCAGCAGCGTAGCTGGACAGGGGAGGCCCGGGGAGCTGTTTTTT.

The chain links TRBV6-5 to TRBJ1-5; TRBD1 might be the D (6 bases). Between the trimmed V and J ends, which lost 5 bases and 2 bases, there was a span of 13 bases. The CDR3 spans 15 residues. Germline loops: CDR1 MNHEY, CDR2 SVGAGI. Here the CDR3 DNA reads TGTGCCAGCAGTCTACAGGGTACTGGCAATCAGCCCCAGCATTTT. Its protein is CASSLQGTGNQPQHF.

A single count supports this clone. CDR3 sequence reads: CASSPNTGVYGYTF. Here the CDR3 DNA reads TGTGCCAGCTCACCAAATACAGGCGTCTATGGCTACACCTTC. The chain carries TRBV18 and TRBJ1-2, with D perhaps matching TRBD1 (5 bases). CDR3 length: 14 residues. Germline CDR1 KGHSH, CDR2 LQKENI. V lost 2 bases, J lost 4 bases, and 11 bases lay in between.

The chain carries TRBV13 and TRBJ1-3, with TRBD1 as a possible D gene (5 bases). CDR3 length: 15 residues. Germline CDR1 PRHDT, CDR2 FYEKMQ (reference sequence). The V end was cut by 3 bases, the J end by 0 bases, with 9 bases between. CDR3 nucleotide sequence: TGTGCCAGCAGCTTGGGGCAGAACTCTGGAAACACCATATATTTT. This sequence encodes CASSLGQNSGNTIYF. Combining the CDR3 with reference TRBV13 and TRBJ1-3 gives the whole variable domain AAGVIQSPRHLIKEKRETATLKCYPIPRHDTVYWYQQGPGQDPQFLISFYEKMQSDKGSIPDRFSAQQFSDYHSELNMSSLELGDSALYFCASSLGQNSGNTIYFGEGSWLTVV.

The gene calls are TRBV27 and TRBJ2-7, with a tentative D call TRBD2 (6 bases). CDR3 length equals 16 residues. Between the trimmed V and J ends, which lost 0 bases and 6 bases, there was a span of 18 bases. Germline V CDR1 and CDR2: MNHEY, SMNVEV (reference sequence). CDR3 sequence: CASSLSTAGLPFEQYF. CDR3 DNA sequence: TGTGCCAGCAGTTTATCGACCGCGGGACTTCCCTTCGAGCAGTACTTC.

This clone was seen only a few times. CDR3 sequence (DNA): TGTGCCAGCAGCGAACTAGGTCCGGGGGGCAATGAGCAGTTCTTC. Translating gives CASSELGPGGNEQFF. This chain joins TRBV7-2 and TRBJ2-1; 7 bases align to TRBD2. The CDR3 runs to 15 residues. CDR1 is SGHTA and CDR2 is FQGNSA in the germline V gene. The ends lost 5 bases at V and 6 bases at J; junction bases unmatched: 10. The entire variable domain, with the rest obtained from reference TRBV7-2 and TRBJ2-1, is as follows: GAGVSQSPSNKVTEKGKDVELRCDPISGHTALYWYRQSLGQGLEFLIYFQGNSAPDKSGLPSDRFSAERTGGSVSTLTIQRTQQEDSAVYLCASSELGPGGNEQFFGPGTRLTVL.

This chain connects TRBV7-9 to TRBJ1-4, with TRBD1 as a possible D gene (6 bases). Germline V gene sequence: CDR1 SEHNR, CDR2 FQNEAQ (reference sequence). There are 16 residues in the CDR3. The ends were cut back, 5 bases at V and 8 bases at J, with 21 bases in the middle. The CDR3 region has the DNA TGTGCCAGCAGCGTTGGACAGAGGGGCTTGGGAGAAAAACTGTTTTTT. Its translation: CASSVGQRGLGEKLFF.

J is TRBJ2-3 and V is TRBV27; 10 bases are a match to TRBD1. J lost 0 bases, V lost 6 bases, and 6 bases had no gene match. Germline V CDR1 and CDR2: MNHEY, SMNVEV (reference sequence). The CDR3 is 16 residues long. The CDR3 reads CASSPGTGASTDTQYF. The CDR3 region has the DNA TGTGCCAGCAGCCCAGGGACAGGGGCTAGCACAGATACGCAGTATTTT.

As for this clone: Because the CDR3's place on the DNA is in doubt, the DNA is left out and the CDR3 is given as listed by TCRdb. The rearrangement links TRBV9 to TRBJ1-2. Counting both end residues, the CDR3 totals 16 amino acids. Germline lookup yields CDR1 SGDLS and CDR2 YYNGEE. The CDR3 here is CASSQGGTFGAYGYTF.

The chain employs TRBV7-2 and TRBJ2-2; 7 bases map to TRBD1. CDR1 and CDR2 (germline): SGHTA, FQGNSA. The length of the CDR3 is 14 residues. After removal of 6 bases from V and 7 bases from J, the junction contained 8 bases not matched to a gene. In DNA form, the CDR3 reads TGTGCCAGCAGGTCGACAGGGACGGGCGGGGAGCTGTTTTTT. Encoded protein: CASRSTGTGGELFF.

Remarks on this clone: This CDR3 is also generated by other DNA sequences in the sample. V is TRBV29-1 and J is TRBJ2-3; D is unresolved. Germline CDR1 and CDR2: SQVTM and ANQGSEA. The CDR3 totals 10 residues. V dropped 4 bases and J dropped 6 bases, with 5 bases sitting between them. The CDR3: CSVALDTQYF. CDR3 bases: TGCAGCGTTGCTCTCGATACGCAGTATTTT.

The chain recombines TRBV3-1 (or the pseudogene TRBV3-2) with TRBJ2-5, with D unclear. V was clipped by 1 base and J by 5 bases, with 11 bases between them. CDR3 length: 14 residues. The germline CDR1 and CDR2 sequences are LGHDT and YNNKEL (reference sequence). CDR3 loop: CASSQAVTRETQYF. The CDR3 DNA reads as TGTGCCAGCAGCCAAGCTGTAACACGCGAGACCCAGTACTTC.

This clone has only one observation. The rearrangement links TRBV4-2 to TRBJ1-4; 9 bases match TRBD1. The CDR3 extends over 14 amino acids. The V gene end was trimmed by 4 bases and the J gene end by 8 bases; junction bases not matched to a gene: 5. CDR1 is LGHNA, CDR2 YNFKEQ, per germline. The CDR3 here is CASSPGQGGEKLFF. CDR3 coding DNA: TGTGCCAGCAGCCCGGGACAGGGAGGAGAAAAACTGTTTTTT.

The chain is built from TRBV9 and TRBJ2-2, with a weak D call TRBD2 (7 bases). Deletions cut 0 bases from V and 3 bases from J, with 9 bases between. Germline lookup yields CDR1 SGDLS and CDR2 YYNGEE. The CDR3 loop spans 15 amino acids. CDR3 region: CASSVAGGDTGELFF. The CDR3 nucleotides read TGTGCCAGCAGCGTAGCGGGGGGCGACACCGGGGAGCTGTTTTTT.